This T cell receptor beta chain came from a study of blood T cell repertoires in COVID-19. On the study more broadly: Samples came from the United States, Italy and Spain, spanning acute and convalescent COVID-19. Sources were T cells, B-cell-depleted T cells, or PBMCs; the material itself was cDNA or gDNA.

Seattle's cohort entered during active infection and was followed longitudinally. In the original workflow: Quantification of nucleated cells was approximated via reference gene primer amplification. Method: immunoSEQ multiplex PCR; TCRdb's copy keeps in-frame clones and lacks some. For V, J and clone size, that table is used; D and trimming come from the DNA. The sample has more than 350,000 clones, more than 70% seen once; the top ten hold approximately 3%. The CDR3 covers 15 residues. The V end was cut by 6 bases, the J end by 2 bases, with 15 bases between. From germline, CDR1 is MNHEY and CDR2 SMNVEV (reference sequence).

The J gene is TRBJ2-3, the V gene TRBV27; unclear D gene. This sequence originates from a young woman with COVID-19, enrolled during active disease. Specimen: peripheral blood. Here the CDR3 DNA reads TGTGCCAGCAGCCCCATGGGCAGCTTCACAGATACGCAGTATTTT. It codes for CASSPMGSFTDTQYF.